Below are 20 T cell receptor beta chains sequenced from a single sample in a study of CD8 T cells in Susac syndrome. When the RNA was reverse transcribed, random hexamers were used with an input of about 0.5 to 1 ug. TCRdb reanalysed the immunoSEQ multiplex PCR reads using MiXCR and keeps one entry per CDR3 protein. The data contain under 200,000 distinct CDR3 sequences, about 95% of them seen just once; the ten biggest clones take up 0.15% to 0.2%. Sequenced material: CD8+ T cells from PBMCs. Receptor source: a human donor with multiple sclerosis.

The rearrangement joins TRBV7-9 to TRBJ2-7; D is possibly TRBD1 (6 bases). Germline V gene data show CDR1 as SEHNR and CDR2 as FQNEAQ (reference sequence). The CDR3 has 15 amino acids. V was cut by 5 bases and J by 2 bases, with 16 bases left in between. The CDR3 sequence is CASSRHRDTPYEQYF. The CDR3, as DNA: TGTGCCAGCAGCCGTCACCGGGACACCCCCTACGAGCAGTACTTC.

This CDR3 reads CASSLGQGDSSYNEQFF. CDR3 bases: TGTGCCAGCAGCCTAGGACAGGGGGACAGCTCCTACAATGAGCAGTTCTTC. The rearrangement uses TRBV3-1 and TRBJ2-1; 10 bases are a match to TRBD1. In germline, CDR1 is LGHDT, CDR2 YNNKEL (reference sequence). V shed 4 bases, J shed 0 bases, and the junction held 6 bases outside the gene matches. The CDR3 spans 17 residues.

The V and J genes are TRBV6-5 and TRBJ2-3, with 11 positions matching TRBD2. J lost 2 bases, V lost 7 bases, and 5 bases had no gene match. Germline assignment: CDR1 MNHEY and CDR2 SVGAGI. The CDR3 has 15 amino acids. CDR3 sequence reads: CASTPGLAATDTQYF. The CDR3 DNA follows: TGTGCCAGCACCCCGGGACTAGCGGCCACAGATACGCAGTATTTT.

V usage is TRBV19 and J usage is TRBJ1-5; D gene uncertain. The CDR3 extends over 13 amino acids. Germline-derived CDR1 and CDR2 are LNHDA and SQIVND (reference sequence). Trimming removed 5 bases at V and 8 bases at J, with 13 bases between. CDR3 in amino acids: CASSSHRLEPQHF. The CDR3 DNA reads TGTGCCAGTAGTTCACACCGATTGGAGCCCCAGCATTTT.

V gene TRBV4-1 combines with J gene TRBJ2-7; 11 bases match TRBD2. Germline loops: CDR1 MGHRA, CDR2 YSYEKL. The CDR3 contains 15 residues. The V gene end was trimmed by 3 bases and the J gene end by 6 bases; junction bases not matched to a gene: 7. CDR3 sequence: CASSQNSGRAVEQYF. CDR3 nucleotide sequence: TGCGCCAGCAGCCAGAATAGCGGGAGGGCCGTCGAGCAGTACTTC.

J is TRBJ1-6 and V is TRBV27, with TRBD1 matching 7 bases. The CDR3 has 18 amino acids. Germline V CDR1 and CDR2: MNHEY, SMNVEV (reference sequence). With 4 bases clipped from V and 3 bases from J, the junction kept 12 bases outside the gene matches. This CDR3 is CASSSLMTGTVYNSPLHF. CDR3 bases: TGTGCCAGCAGTTCCCTCATGACAGGGACCGTCTATAATTCACCCCTCCACTTT.

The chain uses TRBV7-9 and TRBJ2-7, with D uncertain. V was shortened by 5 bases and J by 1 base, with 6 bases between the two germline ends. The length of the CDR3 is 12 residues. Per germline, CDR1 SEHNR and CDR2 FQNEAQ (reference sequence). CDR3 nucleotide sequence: TGTGCCAGCAGCCTCAGATCCTACGAGCAGTACTTC. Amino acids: CASSLRSYEQYF.

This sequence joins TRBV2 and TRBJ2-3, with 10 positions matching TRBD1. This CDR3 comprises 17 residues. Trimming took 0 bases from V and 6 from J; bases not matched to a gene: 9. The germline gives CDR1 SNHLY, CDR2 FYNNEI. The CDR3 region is CASSEAPVGTGDDTQYF. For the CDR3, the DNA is TGTGCCAGCAGTGAAGCGCCCGTTGGGACAGGGGACGATACGCAGTATTTT.

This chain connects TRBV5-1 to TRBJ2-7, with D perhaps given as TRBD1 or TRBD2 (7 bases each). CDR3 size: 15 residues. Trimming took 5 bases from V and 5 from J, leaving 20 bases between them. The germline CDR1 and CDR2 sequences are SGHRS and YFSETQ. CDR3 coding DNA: TGCGCCAGCAGATCCGGCAGGGGGGGATTTGACGAGCAGTACTTC. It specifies CASRSGRGGFDEQYF.

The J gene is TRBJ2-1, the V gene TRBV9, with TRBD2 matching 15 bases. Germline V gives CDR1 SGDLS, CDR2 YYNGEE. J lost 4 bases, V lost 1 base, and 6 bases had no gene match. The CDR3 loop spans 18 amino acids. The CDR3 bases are TGTGCCAGCAGCGTATCGGGGACTAGCGGGGGGCAATACAATGAGCAGTTCTTC. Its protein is CASSVSGTSGGQYNEQFF.

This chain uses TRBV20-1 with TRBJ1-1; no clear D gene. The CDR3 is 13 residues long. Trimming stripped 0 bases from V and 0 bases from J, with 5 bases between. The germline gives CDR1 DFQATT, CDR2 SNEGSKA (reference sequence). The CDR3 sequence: CSARDGMNTEAFF. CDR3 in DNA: TGCAGTGCTAGAGACGGTATGAACACTGAAGCTTTCTTT.

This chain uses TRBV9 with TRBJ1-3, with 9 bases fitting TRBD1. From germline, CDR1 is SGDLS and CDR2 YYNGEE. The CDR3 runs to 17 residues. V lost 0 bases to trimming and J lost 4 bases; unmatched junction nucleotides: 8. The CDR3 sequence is CASSVEGTGFGGNTIYF. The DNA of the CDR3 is TGTGCCAGCAGCGTAGAGGGGACAGGGTTCGGGGGAAACACCATATATTTT.

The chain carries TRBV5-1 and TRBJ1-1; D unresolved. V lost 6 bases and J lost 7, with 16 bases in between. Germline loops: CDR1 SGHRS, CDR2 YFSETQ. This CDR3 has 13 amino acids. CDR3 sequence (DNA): TGCGCCAGCACCACCCTGTCGGGGAATGAAGCTTTCTTT. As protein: CASTTLSGNEAFF.

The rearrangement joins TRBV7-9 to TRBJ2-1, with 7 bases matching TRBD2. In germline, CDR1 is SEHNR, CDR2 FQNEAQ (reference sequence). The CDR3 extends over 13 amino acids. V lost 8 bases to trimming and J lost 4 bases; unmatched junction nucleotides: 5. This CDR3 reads CASGGRPYNEQFF. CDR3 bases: TGTGCCAGCGGCGGGAGACCTTACAATGAGCAGTTCTTC.

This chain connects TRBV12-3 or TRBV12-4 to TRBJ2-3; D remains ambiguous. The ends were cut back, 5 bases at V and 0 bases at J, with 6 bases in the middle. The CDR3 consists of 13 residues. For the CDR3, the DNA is TGTGCCAGCAGTCTGATAAGCACAGATACGCAGTATTTT. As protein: CASSLISTDTQYF.

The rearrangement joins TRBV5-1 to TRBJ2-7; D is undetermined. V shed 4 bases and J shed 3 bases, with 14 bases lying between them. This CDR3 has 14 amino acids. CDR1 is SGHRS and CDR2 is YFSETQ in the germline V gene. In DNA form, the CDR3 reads TGCGCCAGCAGCCCGACCAGTGACGGCTACGAGCAGTACTTC. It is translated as CASSPTSDGYEQYF.

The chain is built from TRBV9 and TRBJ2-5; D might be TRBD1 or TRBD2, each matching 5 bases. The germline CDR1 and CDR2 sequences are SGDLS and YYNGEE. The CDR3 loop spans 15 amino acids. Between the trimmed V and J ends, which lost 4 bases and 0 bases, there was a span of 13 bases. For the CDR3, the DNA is TGTGCCAGCAGCCGTAACGGGGCTTACCAAGAGACCCAGTACTTC. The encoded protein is CASSRNGAYQETQYF.

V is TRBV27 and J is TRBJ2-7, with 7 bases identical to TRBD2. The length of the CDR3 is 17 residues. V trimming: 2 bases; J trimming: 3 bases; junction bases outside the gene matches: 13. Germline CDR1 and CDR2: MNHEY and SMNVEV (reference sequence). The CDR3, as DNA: TGTGCCAGCAGTTTAGACCCGCCCCTGACTAGCTTCTACGAGCAGTACTTC. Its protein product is CASSLDPPLTSFYEQYF.

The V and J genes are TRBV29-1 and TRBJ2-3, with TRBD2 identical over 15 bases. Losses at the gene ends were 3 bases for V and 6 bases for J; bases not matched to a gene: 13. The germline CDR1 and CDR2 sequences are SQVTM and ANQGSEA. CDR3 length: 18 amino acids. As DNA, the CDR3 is TGCAGCGTTGATGGGACTAGCGGGGGGCAGGGGATTCCCGATACGCAGTATTTT. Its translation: CSVDGTSGGQGIPDTQYF.

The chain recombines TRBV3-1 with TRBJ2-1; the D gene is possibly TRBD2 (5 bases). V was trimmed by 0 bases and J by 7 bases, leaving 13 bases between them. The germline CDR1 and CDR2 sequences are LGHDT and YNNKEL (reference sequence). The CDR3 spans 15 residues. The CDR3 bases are TGTGCCAGCAGCCAAGATGACGGACTCTTAAATGAGCAGTTCTTC. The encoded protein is CASSQDDGLLNEQFF.